This T cell receptor (beta chain) originates from a study of T cells in Graves' hyperthyroidism and ophthalmopathy. This clonotype was observed a few times. The investigators amplified TCR beta CDR3 regions from RNA transcripts. With the HTBI primer set, the TCR CDR3 went through a first round of RT-PCR. TCRdb re-called the multiplex PCR reads through MiXCR, storing one row per CDR3 protein. In the table there are around 400,000 distinct CDR3 sequences, around 25% of which are singletons. This TCR was sampled from a man aged 45 to 65 with Graves' hyperthyroidism. Sequenced material: blood.

CDR3 residues: CAWGGPVHYEQYF. In nucleotides, the CDR3 is TGTGCCTGGGGGGGTCCTGTACACTACGAGCAGTACTTC. This chain uses TRBV30 with TRBJ2-7; D tentatively reads TRBD1 or TRBD2 (5 bases each). There are 13 residues in the CDR3. Germline V gene sequence: CDR1 GTSNPN, CDR2 SVGIG (reference sequence). V gave up 5 bases and J gave up 3 bases, with 14 bases separating them.